This entry lists 23 T cell receptor beta chains sequenced from one sample in a study of blood T cell repertoires in COVID-19. Sequencing was performed with immunoSEQ multiplex PCR; in TCRdb, only in-frame clones are kept and a portion is missing. Seen here are about 140,000 clones, roughly 90% observed once, and the top ten hold about 1.7%. The sequencing sample was made of peripheral blood. These receptors all stem from a man in his 70s with acute or convalescent COVID-19.

The J gene is TRBJ2-1, the V gene TRBV5-1, with 8 bases aligning to TRBD2. The CDR3 has 15 residues. Germline CDR1 is SGHRS and CDR2 is YFSETQ. V trimming: 3 bases; J trimming: 2 bases; junction bases outside the gene matches: 4. CDR3 DNA: TGCGCCAGCAGCTGGAGGCGGGGGGCCTACAATGAGCAGTTCTTC. It specifies CASSWRRGAYNEQFF.

V and J are TRBV2 and TRBJ2-5; no definite D call. Germline lookup yields CDR1 SNHLY and CDR2 FYNNEI. CDR3 size: 14 residues. V was cut by 3 bases and J by 0 bases, with 8 bases left in between. CDR3 DNA sequence: TGTGCCAGCAGTGATCAGCGCCACCAAGAGACCCAGTACTTC. It codes for CASSDQRHQETQYF.

The table lists this clone with a count of one. DNA for the CDR3: TGTGCCAGCAGTGAACCAATGACAGGTGGGACTGAAGCTTTCTTT. It translates to CASSEPMTGGTEAFF. The chain links TRBV25-1 to TRBJ1-1; D is possibly TRBD1 (6 bases). The CDR3 sequence is 15 residues long. Germline V gives CDR1 MGHDK, CDR2 SYGVNS. V was cut by 2 bases and J by 5 bases, with 15 bases left in between.

The chain couples TRBV15 to TRBJ1-5, with D possibly matching TRBD1 (6 bases). The CDR3 is 15 residues long. Trimming cost V 3 bases and J 7 bases, with 16 bases left between them. The germline V gene has CDR1 LNHNV and CDR2 YYDKDF (reference sequence). CDR3 nucleotides: TGTGCCACCAGCAGGGGAAACACAGGGACCCAGCCCCAGCATTTT. Protein sequence: CATSRGNTGTQPQHF.

The chain joins TRBV6-5 to TRBJ1-1, with a weak D call TRBD1 (5 bases). Germline V gene sequence: CDR1 MNHEY, CDR2 SVGAGI. Trimming left V 6 bases short and J 2 bases short, with 16 bases between. The CDR3 is made up of 15 amino acids. The CDR3 region is CASSPAKGFNTEAFF. The CDR3 DNA reads as TGTGCCAGCAGCCCGGCGAAGGGGTTTAACACTGAAGCTTTCTTT.

This clone was detected once. The chain uses TRBV9 and TRBJ2-3, with D unclear. Trimming shortened V by 4 bases and J by 6 bases, and 12 bases separated the two germline ends. The CDR3 sequence is 13 residues long. In germline, CDR1 is SGDLS, CDR2 YYNGEE. CDR3: CASSRPGVDTQYF. CDR3 bases: TGTGCCAGCAGCAGGCCCGGAGTGGATACGCAGTATTTT.

Written as DNA, the CDR3 is TGTGCCAGCTCACAACTACAGGGTCGGTACGAGCAGTACTTC. Translated, it gives CASSQLQGRYEQYF. J is TRBJ2-7 and V is TRBV18, with D possibly TRBD1 on 6 matching bases. There are 14 residues in the CDR3. The germline V gene has CDR1 KGHSH and CDR2 LQKENI. With 4 bases removed from V and 4 bases from J, the gap between germline ends came to 14 bases.

This chain joins TRBV19 and TRBJ2-3; 7 bases line up with TRBD2. After removal of 3 bases from V and 1 base from J, the junction contained 7 bases not matched to a gene. The CDR3 contains 16 residues. The V gene's germline CDR1 is LNHDA and CDR2 SQIVND (reference sequence). The CDR3 reads CASSIGNSGGTDTQYF. CDR3 nucleotides: TGTGCCAGTAGTATTGGCAACAGCGGGGGCACAGATACGCAGTATTTT.

The chain couples TRBV2 to TRBJ1-4; the D is unclear. This CDR3 has 13 residues. Per germline, CDR1 SNHLY and CDR2 FYNNEI. The V end lost 11 bases, the J end lost 5 bases, and 15 bases lay between the germline ends. CDR3 sequence: CAGSRDLNEKLFF. For the CDR3, the DNA is TGTGCCGGATCCCGGGATTTAAATGAAAAACTGTTTTTT.

The genes are TRBV27 and TRBJ1-6, with 8 bases that match TRBD1. Germline-derived CDR1 and CDR2 are MNHEY and SMNVEV (reference sequence). The CDR3 runs to 15 residues. V trimming: 6 bases; J trimming: 7 bases; junction bases outside the gene matches: 8. The CDR3 here is CASSQTRTGNSPLHF. The CDR3 DNA sequence: TGTGCCAGCAGCCAGACCCGGACAGGGAATTCACCCCTCCACTTT.

The chain has TRBV6-5 and TRBJ1-5, with D unclear. CDR3 size: 13 residues. V was shortened by 7 bases and J by 12 bases, with 19 bases between the two germline ends. Germline values: CDR1 MNHEY, CDR2 SVGAGI. CDR3 sequence (DNA): TGTGCCAGCACGAAGATAGACAAAAATAGCCAGCATTTT. It encodes CASTKIDKNSQHF.

This sequence joins TRBV19 and TRBJ2-6; the match to TRBD1 covers 9 bases. Germline assignment: CDR1 LNHDA and CDR2 SQIVND (reference sequence). V was clipped by 3 bases and J by 3 bases; unmatched bases: 6. CDR3 length equals 17 residues. The CDR3 coding sequence is TGTGCCAGTAGTATGGACAGGGGATCTAGTGGGGCCAACGTCCTGACTTTC. Translation: CASSMDRGSSGANVLTF.

The chain links TRBV10-3 to TRBJ1-5, with 8 bases fitting TRBD1. The CDR3 spans 14 residues. V lost 2 bases to trimming and J lost 6 bases; unmatched junction nucleotides: 3. Germline V gene lookup returns CDR1 ENHRY and CDR2 SYGVKD. The CDR3 nucleotides read TGTGCCATCAGTGAGGACAGGGGCGGTCAGCCCCAGCATTTT. Translating it yields CAISEDRGGQPQHF.

The CDR3 nucleotides read TGTGCCAGCTCTAGCGGGGCAGCCTCTGGGGCCAACGTCCTGACTTTC. Its protein is CASSSGAASGANVLTF. The chain carries TRBV18 and TRBJ2-6; 8 nucleotides agree with TRBD2. Germline V lookup: CDR1 KGHSH, CDR2 LQKENI. The junction had 4 bases not matched to a gene; V was cut back by 6 bases and J by 0 bases. This CDR3 comprises 16 residues.

This clone was counted a few times. The CDR3 DNA sequence: TGTGCCAGTAGGACTCAGGGGGCGGTTACCGGGGAGCTGTTTTTT. Its protein is CASRTQGAVTGELFF. V gene TRBV19 combines with J gene TRBJ2-2; 8 bases line up with TRBD1. The CDR3 consists of 15 residues. Germline V gene lookup returns CDR1 LNHDA and CDR2 SQIVND (reference sequence). V gave up 6 bases and J gave up 5 bases; unmatched junction bases: 8.

Points on this clone: The same CDR3 can be traced to other DNA sequences in this sample. J is TRBJ1-5 and V is TRBV19; a weak D match, TRBD1 (6 bases). There are 13 residues in the CDR3. Per the germline V gene, CDR1 is LNHDA and CDR2 is SQIVND (reference sequence). The germline V and J ends were trimmed by 6 bases and 4 bases, with 10 bases remaining between them. The CDR3 coding sequence is TGTGCCAGTAGGGGAACAGGGAATCAGCCCCAGCATTTT. Encoded protein: CASRGTGNQPQHF.

This chain links TRBV19 with TRBJ2-2, with no clear D. The CDR3 extends over 16 amino acids. CDR1 and CDR2 (germline): LNHDA, SQIVND (reference sequence). V lost 3 bases, J lost 4 bases, and 15 bases lay in between. The CDR3 sequence is CASSIALISSTGELFF. The CDR3, as DNA: TGTGCCAGTAGTATCGCACTCATCTCTTCCACCGGGGAGCTGTTTTTT.

The V call is TRBV5-4, the J call TRBJ2-7, with 8 bases identical to TRBD1. Germline CDR1 reads SGHNT; CDR2 reads YYREEE (reference sequence). With 2 bases clipped from V and 1 base from J, the junction kept 2 bases outside the gene matches. The CDR3 consists of 14 residues. The CDR3 bases are TGTGCCAGCAGCTTTTGGGACAGGTCCTACGAGCAGTACTTC. Translating it yields CASSFWDRSYEQYF.

This rearrangement joins TRBV9 to TRBJ1-2; a weak D match, TRBD1 (5 bases). The CDR3 has 15 residues. Deletions cut 3 bases from V and 6 bases from J, with 18 bases between. Germline V gene lookup returns CDR1 SGDLS and CDR2 YYNGEE. The DNA of the CDR3 is TGTGCCAGCAGCGCCTGGAATGGGGCACTGGATGGCTACACCTTC. This translates into CASSAWNGALDGYTF.

This clone was picked up one time. V and J are TRBV3-1 (or the pseudogene TRBV3-2) and TRBJ1-2; 7 positions agree with TRBD1. The CDR3 totals 14 residues. The germline CDR1 and CDR2 sequences are LGHDT and YNNKEL (reference sequence). The V segment lost 1 base and the J segment 6 bases; nucleotides outside the gene matches: 5. CDR3 in DNA: TGTGCCAGCAGCCAAGGTCAACAGGGGAATGGCTACACCTTC. Residues: CASSQGQQGNGYTF.

This chain joins TRBV5-1 and TRBJ1-5; 7 bases line up with TRBD1. Trimming at V came to 0 bases and at J to 6 bases, leaving 3 bases not matched to a gene. Germline V gene sequence: CDR1 SGHRS, CDR2 YFSETQ. The CDR3 runs 14 residues. The CDR3 sequence is CASSLDRGGQPQHF. The CDR3 region has the DNA TGCGCCAGCAGCTTGGACAGGGGAGGTCAGCCCCAGCATTTT.

As regards this clone: The sample holds other DNA sequences that translate to the same CDR3. The V and J genes are TRBV11-2 and TRBJ1-6; 9 bases are a match to TRBD1. Per the germline V gene, CDR1 is SGHAT and CDR2 is FQNNGV. The CDR3 runs 17 residues. The V gene end was trimmed by 2 bases and the J gene end by 4 bases; junction bases not matched to a gene: 6. CDR3 residues: CASSLRGTGTYNSPLHF. In DNA form, the CDR3 reads TGTGCCAGCAGCTTACGCGGGACAGGGACTTATAATTCACCCCTCCACTTT.

The rearrangement links TRBV5-1 to TRBJ1-3; 7 positions match TRBD1. The CDR3 has 14 amino acids. The germline gives CDR1 SGHRS, CDR2 YFSETQ. Trimming took 4 bases from V and 3 from J; bases not matched to a gene: 4. The CDR3 bases are TGCGCCAGCAGCGGAGGGGACAGTGGAAACACCATATATTTT. This gives the protein CASSGGDSGNTIYF. Combining the CDR3 with reference TRBV5-1 and TRBJ1-3 gives the whole variable domain KAGVTQTPRYLIKTRGQQVTLSCSPISGHRSVSWYQQTPGQGLQFLFEYFSETQRNKGNFPGRFSGRQFSNSRSEMNVSTLELGDSALYLCASSGGDSGNTIYFGEGSWLTVV.